The 6 T cell receptor beta chains below come from one sample, sequenced in a study of neoadjuvant anti-PD-1 for oral cavity cancer. Sequencing used immunoSEQ multiplex PCR; TCRdb keeps in-frame clones, though not all of them. Of about 15,000 clones in the sample, less than 75% were seen once. The sequenced sample was PBMCs, obtained before nivolumab (anti-PD-1) treatment. The receptors come from a person between 40 and 80 years old with oral cavity squamous cell carcinoma.

CDR3: CASSEPTGLDVTQYF. The CDR3 DNA sequence: TGCGCCAGCAGTGAGCCAACGGGACTAGACGTTACGCAGTATTTT. The V call is TRBV10-2, the J call TRBJ2-3; 8 bases are a match to TRBD2. With 2 bases clipped from V and 8 bases from J, the junction kept 9 bases outside the gene matches. CDR1 WSHSY and CDR2 SAAADI come from the germline V gene. This CDR3 is 15 amino acids long.

CDR3 sequence (DNA): TGTGCCAGCACCAACCTCCCTAGCGGGGCCTACGAGCAGTACTTC. Translating it yields CASTNLPSGAYEQYF. The chain employs TRBV6-5 and TRBJ2-7; 9 bases agree with TRBD2. The V segment lost 7 bases and the J segment 2 bases; nucleotides outside the gene matches: 9. Germline CDR1 reads MNHEY; CDR2 reads SVGAGI. The length of the CDR3 is 15 residues.

V gene TRBV5-6 combines with J gene TRBJ1-1; TRBD1 is a possible D gene (5 bases). Trimming shortened V by 10 bases and J by 8 bases, and 18 bases separated the two germline ends. CDR1 and CDR2 from the germline V gene are SGHDT and YYEEEE. The CDR3 contains 12 residues. CDR3 bases: TGTGCCGGGGGGACGGCCGGCGGGGAAGCTTTCTTT. Protein sequence: CAGGTAGGEAFF.

In this sample, this clone turned up a few times. This chain uses TRBV4-2 with TRBJ1-5; 10 bases match TRBD1. Germline V gives CDR1 LGHNA, CDR2 YNFKEQ. The CDR3 length is 16 residues. V shed 0 bases, J shed 7 bases, and the junction held 6 bases outside the gene matches. As DNA, the CDR3 is TGTGCCAGCAGCCAAGAAGCGGGACAGGGGTACCAGCCCCAGCATTTT. Amino acids: CASSQEAGQGYQPQHF.

The chain joins TRBV5-1 to TRBJ2-3; D is possibly TRBD2 (6 bases). This CDR3 is 15 amino acids long. The germline V gene encodes CDR1 SGHRS and CDR2 YFSETQ. The V gene lost 2 bases and the J gene lost 2 bases, with 12 bases spanning the gap. This CDR3 reads CASSFVRGDTDTQYF. The CDR3, as DNA: TGCGCCAGCAGCTTCGTGCGGGGAGACACAGATACGCAGTATTTT.

The chain combines TRBV5-4 with TRBJ2-7; possibly TRBD1 for D (6 bases). The CDR3 length is 15 residues. Trimming took off 4 bases at V and 3 bases at J, with 17 bases between the two ends. Looked up from germline, CDR1 is SGHNT and CDR2 is YYREEE (reference sequence). The CDR3 DNA follows: TGTGCCAGCAGCCAGGGACAACTAATTGGCTACGAGCAGTACTTC. As protein: CASSQGQLIGYEQYF.